One and the same sample provided the 20 T cell receptor beta chains below, sequenced in a study of CD8 T cells in ankylosing spondylitis. Notes on the study in general: A motif in TCR beta, a set of fewer than ten highly homologous variants, appeared characteristic of ankylosing spondylitis blood.

From the 5' RACE reads, TCRdb called clonotypes with MiXCR, one entry per CDR3 protein. This table has hundreds of thousands of distinct CDR3 sequences, approximately 12% appearing once. These receptors have no known antigen. Sequenced sample: blood, either unsorted or a sorted T cell fraction (not recorded which). All receptors come from a male donor with ankylosing spondylitis.

There are many counts of this clonotype. This sequence joins TRBV20-1 and TRBJ1-5; D possibly corresponds to TRBD1 (5 bases). The V end was cut by 5 bases, the J end by 9 bases, with 20 bases between. The germline CDR1 and CDR2 sequences are DFQATT and SNEGSKA (reference sequence). The CDR3 spans 14 residues. CDR3 in DNA: TGCAGTGCTGTAAGAGGTGCGGGGCGAGGGCCCCAGCATTTT. Translating it yields CSAVRGAGRGPQHF.

This clonotype has just a few counts. The J gene is TRBJ2-7, the V gene TRBV18, with 7 bases lining up with TRBD2. With V trimmed by 3 bases and J by 6 bases, 17 bases remained unmatched. There are 17 residues in the CDR3. Germline CDR1 KGHSH, CDR2 LQKENI. In DNA, the CDR3 is TGTGCCAGCTCACCGGGGGGGACTGGAGATTGGCCGGGCGAGCAGTACTTC. Protein sequence: CASSPGGTGDWPGEQYF. The variable domain in full, with the rest retrieved from reference TRBV18 and TRBJ2-7, is NAGVMQNPRHLVRRRGQEARLRCSPMKGHSHVYWYRQLPEEGLKFMVYLQKENIIDESGMPKERFSAEFPKEGPSILRIQQVVRGDSAAYFCASSPGGTGDWPGEQYFGPGTRLTVT.

This clonotype was recorded many times. This chain connects TRBV6-5 to TRBJ1-5, with D hard to call. This CDR3 has 14 amino acids. Germline V gives CDR1 MNHEY, CDR2 SVGAGI. Trimming took off 0 bases at V and 5 bases at J, with 8 bases between the two ends. The CDR3 DNA is TGTGCCAGCAGTTACTCGAGTCAGTATCAGCCCCAGCATTTT. Translation: CASSYSSQYQPQHF.

This clonotype was seen more than once but under ten times. The chain has TRBV20-1 and TRBJ2-7; D call uncertain. Germline V gene sequence: CDR1 DFQATT, CDR2 SNEGSKA (reference sequence). The CDR3 covers 13 residues. The V and J ends lost 6 bases and 6 bases respectively, with 18 bases between them. The CDR3 is CSASPGPRSEQYF. CDR3 coding DNA: TGCAGTGCCAGCCCCGGGCCCAGATCCGAGCAGTACTTC.

This chain links TRBV9 with TRBJ2-1; tentative D call: TRBD2 (6 bases). Germline CDR1 reads SGDLS; CDR2 reads YYNGEE. The CDR3 spans 16 residues. Trimming left V 0 bases short and J 4 bases short, with 14 bases between. The CDR3 region is CASSVVARRGYNEQFF. The CDR3 coding sequence is TGTGCCAGCAGCGTAGTAGCTAGGCGGGGATACAATGAGCAGTTCTTC.

This clonotype was observed a few times. The chain joins TRBV27 to TRBJ2-7, with D perhaps being TRBD1 or TRBD2 (6 bases each). The CDR3 loop spans 15 amino acids. V dropped 2 bases and J dropped 4 bases, with 15 bases sitting between them. CDR1 is MNHEY, CDR2 SMNVEV, per germline (reference sequence). The CDR3 sequence: CASSLGPGGRYEQYF. Here the CDR3 DNA reads TGTGCCAGCAGTTTAGGTCCCGGGGGCCGGTACGAGCAGTACTTC.

The chain employs TRBV20-1 and TRBJ1-6; 10 bases are shared with TRBD1. The CDR3 consists of 17 residues. The V and J ends lost 0 bases and 10 bases, in that order; junction bases with no gene match: 12. In germline, CDR1 is DFQATT, CDR2 SNEGSKA (reference sequence). The CDR3 reads CSARDRVRGQGKSPLHF. CDR3 coding DNA: TGCAGTGCTAGAGATCGTGTTAGGGGACAGGGGAAATCACCCCTCCACTTT.

V gene TRBV4-2 combines with J gene TRBJ2-7, with 12 bases matching TRBD2. V was pared by 0 bases and J by 3 bases, with 3 bases of the junction left unmatched. The CDR3 sequence is 16 residues long. Per the germline V gene, CDR1 is LGHNA and CDR2 is YNFKEQ. CDR3 sequence reads: CASSQDTSGRIYEQYF. CDR3 in DNA: TGTGCCAGCAGCCAAGATACTAGCGGGAGGATCTACGAGCAGTACTTC.

The table lists this clonotype with a few counts. The chain combines TRBV11-1 with TRBJ2-7, with D perhaps TRBD2 (5 bases). Germline CDR1 SGHAT, CDR2 FQDESV (reference sequence). This CDR3 spans 15 amino acids. Trimming stripped 0 bases from V and 4 bases from J, with 13 bases between. In nucleotides, the CDR3 is TGTGCCAGCAGCTTAGCGGGAGAGGATAATTACGAGCAGTACTTC. Translating it yields CASSLAGEDNYEQYF.

The chain employs TRBV24-1 and TRBJ2-2; a weak D match, TRBD1 (6 bases). Trimming took off 5 bases at V and 2 bases at J, with 14 bases between the two ends. The CDR3 loop spans 16 amino acids. Germline V gene lookup returns CDR1 KGHDR and CDR2 SFDVKD. CDR3 loop: CATSGFGTYNTGELFF. In DNA form, the CDR3 reads TGTGCCACCAGTGGATTCGGGACATATAACACCGGGGAGCTGTTTTTT.

V usage is TRBV29-1 and J usage is TRBJ2-5, with no clear D. The CDR3 extends over 12 amino acids. The germline CDR1 and CDR2 sequences are SQVTM and ANQGSEA. V lost 6 bases and J lost 2, with 10 bases in between. CDR3 region: CSVQTLQETQYF. The CDR3 coding sequence is TGCAGCGTCCAGACGCTACAAGAGACCCAGTACTTC.

The chain has TRBV4-3 and TRBJ1-4; D might be TRBD1 (5 bases). V was pared by 4 bases and J by 0 bases, with 27 bases between. Germline CDR1 LGHNA, CDR2 YSLEER. The CDR3 runs 21 residues. CDR3: CASSPHASLLGLLATNEKLFF. CDR3 nucleotide sequence: TGCGCCAGCAGCCCCCACGCCAGTCTTCTGGGACTTCTGGCAACTAATGAAAAACTGTTTTTT.

The rearrangement uses TRBV27 and TRBJ2-1; TRBD2 aligns across 13 bases. The CDR3 extends over 19 amino acids. Germline loops: CDR1 MNHEY, CDR2 SMNVEV (reference sequence). V lost 0 bases, J lost 3 bases, and 8 bases stayed unmatched. The CDR3 reads CASSLSLLRTSGSYNEQFF. The CDR3 DNA reads TGTGCCAGCAGTTTATCGCTCCTTAGGACTAGCGGGAGCTACAATGAGCAGTTCTTC.

V gene TRBV15 combines with J gene TRBJ2-3, with TRBD1 identical over 7 bases. V dropped 0 bases and J dropped 4; count of bases not matched to a gene: 4. Germline V gene data show CDR1 as LNHNV and CDR2 as YYDKDF (reference sequence). The CDR3 is 15 amino acids. This chain's CDR3 is CATSRDLQGSDTQYF. CDR3 DNA sequence: TGTGCCACCAGCAGAGACCTACAGGGGTCAGATACGCAGTATTTT.

The rearrangement links TRBV12-3 or TRBV12-4 to TRBJ2-3, with 9 bases matching TRBD2. The CDR3 has 14 residues. The V and J ends lost 5 bases and 4 bases, in that order; junction bases with no gene match: 4. In nucleotides, the CDR3 is TGTGCCAGCAGTGCGGGGGGGGCTTCAGATACGCAGTATTTT. Translation gives CASSAGGASDTQYF.

At least ten counts were recorded for this clonotype. V is TRBV11-2 and J is TRBJ2-5; unclear D gene. Germline CDR1 SGHAT, CDR2 FQNNGV. This CDR3 region has 14 residues. V lost 2 bases, J lost 5 bases, and 12 bases lay in between. The CDR3 DNA sequence: TGTGCCAGCAGCTTACATCTAGATTCGGAGACCCAGTACTTC. Its protein product is CASSLHLDSETQYF.

The chain employs TRBV19 and TRBJ2-1, with TRBD1 matching 7 bases. The CDR3 runs to 14 residues. Trimming took 7 bases from V and 4 from J; bases not matched to a gene: 7. Per germline, CDR1 LNHDA and CDR2 SQIVND (reference sequence). CDR3 coding DNA: TGTGCCAGTATGAGGGGGACAGCTTACAATGAGCAGTTCTTC. This gives the protein CASMRGTAYNEQFF. The full variable domain, completed using reference TRBV19 and TRBJ2-1, is DGGITQSPKYLFRKEGQNVTLSCEQNLNHDAMYWYRQDPGQGLRLIYYSQIVNDFQKGDIAEGYSVSREKKESFPLTVTSAQKNPTAFYLCASMRGTAYNEQFFGPGTRLTVL.

This clonotype was counted a few times. The chain is built from TRBV5-1 and TRBJ1-1; D is perhaps TRBD1 (5 bases). With 1 base removed from V and 4 bases from J, the gap between germline ends came to 8 bases. The CDR3 totals 13 residues. Germline assignment: CDR1 SGHRS and CDR2 YFSETQ. The CDR3 DNA follows: TGCGCCAGCAGCTTGAATCAGGGCACTGAAGCTTTCTTT. It translates to CASSLNQGTEAFF.

This chain links TRBV6-2 or TRBV6-3 with TRBJ2-1; TRBD2 matches at 9 bases. The CDR3 contains 20 residues. The V and J ends lost 8 bases and 1 base, in that order; junction bases with no gene match: 21. The V gene's germline CDR1 is MNHEY and CDR2 SVGEGT. The CDR3 nucleotides are TGTGCCAGCGCGGCCCGGTGGCAGGGCTTAGCGGGAGAGTCCTACAATGAGCAGTTCTTC. Encoded protein: CASAARWQGLAGESYNEQFF.

The chain employs TRBV28 and TRBJ1-1, with D perhaps TRBD1 (5 bases). Trimming took off 11 bases at V and 8 bases at J, with 18 bases between the two ends. The CDR3 has 12 amino acids. Germline V CDR1 and CDR2: MDHEN, SYDVKM. CDR3 bases: TGTGCCGTTGGGGCACTGAGGGTGGAAGCTTTCTTT. Encoded protein: CAVGALRVEAFF.